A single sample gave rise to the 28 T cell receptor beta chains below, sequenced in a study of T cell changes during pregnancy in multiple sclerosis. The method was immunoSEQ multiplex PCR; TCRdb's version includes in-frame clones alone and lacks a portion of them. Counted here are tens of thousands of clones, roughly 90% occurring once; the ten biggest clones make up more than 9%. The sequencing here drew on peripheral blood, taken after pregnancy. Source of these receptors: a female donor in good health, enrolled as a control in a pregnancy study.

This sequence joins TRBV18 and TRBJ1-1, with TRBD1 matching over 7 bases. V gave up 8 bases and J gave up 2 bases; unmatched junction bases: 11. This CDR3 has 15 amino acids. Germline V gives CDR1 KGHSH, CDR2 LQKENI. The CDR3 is CASRRAGTDNTEAFF. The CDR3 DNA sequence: TGTGCCAGCCGCCGGGCTGGGACAGATAACACTGAAGCTTTCTTT.

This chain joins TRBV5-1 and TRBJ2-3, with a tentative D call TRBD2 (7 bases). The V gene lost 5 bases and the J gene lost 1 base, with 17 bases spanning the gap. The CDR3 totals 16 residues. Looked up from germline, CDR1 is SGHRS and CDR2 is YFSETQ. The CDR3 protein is CASRMGGNRGTDTQYF. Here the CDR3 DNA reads TGCGCCAGCAGAATGGGGGGGAACAGGGGCACAGATACGCAGTATTTT. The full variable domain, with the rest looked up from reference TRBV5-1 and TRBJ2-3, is KAGVTQTPRYLIKTRGQQVTLSCSPISGHRSVSWYQQTPGQGLQFLFEYFSETQRNKGNFPGRFSGRQFSNSRSEMNVSTLELGDSALYLCASRMGGNRGTDTQYFGPGTRLTVL.

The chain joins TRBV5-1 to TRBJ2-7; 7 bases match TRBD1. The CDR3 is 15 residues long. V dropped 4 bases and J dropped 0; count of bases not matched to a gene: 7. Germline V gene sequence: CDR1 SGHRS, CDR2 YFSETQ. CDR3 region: CASSRDSRSSYEQYF. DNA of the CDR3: TGCGCCAGCAGCAGGGACAGTAGGAGCTCCTACGAGCAGTACTTC. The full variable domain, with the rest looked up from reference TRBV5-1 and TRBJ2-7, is KAGVTQTPRYLIKTRGQQVTLSCSPISGHRSVSWYQQTPGQGLQFLFEYFSETQRNKGNFPGRFSGRQFSNSRSEMNVSTLELGDSALYLCASSRDSRSSYEQYFGPGTRLTVT.

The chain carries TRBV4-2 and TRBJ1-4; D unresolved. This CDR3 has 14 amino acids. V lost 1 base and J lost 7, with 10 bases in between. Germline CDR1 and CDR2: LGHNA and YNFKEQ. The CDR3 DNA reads TGTGCCAGCAGCCAAGGGGTGGGCGTTGAAAAACTGTTTTTT. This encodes CASSQGVGVEKLFF.

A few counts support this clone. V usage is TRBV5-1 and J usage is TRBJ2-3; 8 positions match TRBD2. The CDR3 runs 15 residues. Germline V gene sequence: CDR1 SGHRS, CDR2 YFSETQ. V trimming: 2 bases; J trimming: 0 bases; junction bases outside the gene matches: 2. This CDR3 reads CASSLAGASTDTQYF. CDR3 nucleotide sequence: TGCGCCAGCAGCTTAGCGGGGGCTAGCACAGATACGCAGTATTTT.

CDR3 amino acids: CASSLGQGVYNEQFF. The CDR3 nucleotides read TGTGCCAGCAGCTTAGGACAGGGGGTATACAATGAGCAGTTCTTC. The chain carries TRBV7-9 and TRBJ2-1; TRBD1 aligns across 9 bases. The CDR3 totals 15 residues. Unmatched junction bases numbered 2, after V lost 1 base and J lost 4 bases. Germline values: CDR1 SEHNR, CDR2 FQNEAQ (reference sequence). Drawing the rest from reference TRBV7-9 and TRBJ2-1, the complete variable domain is DTGVSQNPRHKITKRGQNVTFRCDPISEHNRLYWYRQTLGQGPEFLTYFQNEAQLEKSRLLSDRFSAERPKGSFSTLEIQRTEQGDSAMYLCASSLGQGVYNEQFFGPGTRLTVL.

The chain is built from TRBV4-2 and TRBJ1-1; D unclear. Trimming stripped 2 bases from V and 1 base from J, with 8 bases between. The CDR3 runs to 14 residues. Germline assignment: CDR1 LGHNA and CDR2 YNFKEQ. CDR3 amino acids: CASSQPGENTEAFF. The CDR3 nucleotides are TGTGCCAGCAGCCAACCCGGGGAGAACACTGAAGCTTTCTTT.

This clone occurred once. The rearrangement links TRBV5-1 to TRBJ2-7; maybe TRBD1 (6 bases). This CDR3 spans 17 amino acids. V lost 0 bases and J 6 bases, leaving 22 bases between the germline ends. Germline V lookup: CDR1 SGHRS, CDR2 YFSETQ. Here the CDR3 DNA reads TGCGCCAGCAGCTTGGTTTATCCAGGGGCATCCCCTAGCGAGCAGTACTTC. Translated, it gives CASSLVYPGASPSEQYF. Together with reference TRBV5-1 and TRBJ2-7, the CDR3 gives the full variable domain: KAGVTQTPRYLIKTRGQQVTLSCSPISGHRSVSWYQQTPGQGLQFLFEYFSETQRNKGNFPGRFSGRQFSNSRSEMNVSTLELGDSALYLCASSLVYPGASPSEQYFGPGTRLTVT.

The CDR3 protein is CASSLSGPYNEQFF. As DNA, the CDR3 is TGTGCCAGCAGTTTATCGGGGCCTTACAATGAGCAGTTCTTC. The gene calls are TRBV27 and TRBJ2-1; weak D call: TRBD1 (5 bases). The CDR3 is 14 residues long. Germline lookup yields CDR1 MNHEY and CDR2 SMNVEV (reference sequence). V lost 0 bases and J lost 4, with 7 bases in between.

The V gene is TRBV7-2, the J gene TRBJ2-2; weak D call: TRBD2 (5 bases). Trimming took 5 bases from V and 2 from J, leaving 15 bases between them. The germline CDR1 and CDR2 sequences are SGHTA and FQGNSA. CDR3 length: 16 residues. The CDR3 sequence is CASSPLTTRNTGELFF. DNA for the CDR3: TGTGCCAGCAGCCCGTTGACTACCCGCAACACCGGGGAGCTGTTTTTT.

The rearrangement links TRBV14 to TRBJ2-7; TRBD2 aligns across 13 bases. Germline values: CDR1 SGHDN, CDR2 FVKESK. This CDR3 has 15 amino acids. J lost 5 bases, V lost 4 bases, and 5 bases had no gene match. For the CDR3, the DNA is TGTGCCAGCAGCCCCGGGACTAGCGGGACCCACGAGCAGTACTTC. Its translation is CASSPGTSGTHEQYF. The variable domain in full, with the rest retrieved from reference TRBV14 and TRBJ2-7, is EAGVTQFPSHSVIEKGQTVTLRCDPISGHDNLYWYRRVMGKEIKFLLHFVKESKQDESGMPNNRFLAERTGGTYSTLKVQPAELEDSGVYFCASSPGTSGTHEQYFGPGTRLTVT.

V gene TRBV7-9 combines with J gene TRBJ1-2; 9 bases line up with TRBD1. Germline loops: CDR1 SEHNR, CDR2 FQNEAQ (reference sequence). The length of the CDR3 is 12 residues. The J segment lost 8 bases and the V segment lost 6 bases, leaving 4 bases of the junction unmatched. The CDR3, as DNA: TGTGCCAGCAGAGGGACAGGGAAGGGCTACACCTTC. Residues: CASRGTGKGYTF. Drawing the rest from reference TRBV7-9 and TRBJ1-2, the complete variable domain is DTGVSQNPRHKITKRGQNVTFRCDPISEHNRLYWYRQTLGQGPEFLTYFQNEAQLEKSRLLSDRFSAERPKGSFSTLEIQRTEQGDSAMYLCASRGTGKGYTFGSGTRLTVV.

The CDR3 coding sequence is TGTGCCAGCAGCCCCAGACAGGGGGTATCTATCGACTACACCTTC. Protein product: CASSPRQGVSIDYTF. V is TRBV9 and J is TRBJ1-2; 9 bases align to TRBD1. This CDR3 is 15 amino acids long. Germline assignment: CDR1 SGDLS and CDR2 YYNGEE. J gave up 10 bases and V 4 bases, and 14 bases lay outside the gene matches.

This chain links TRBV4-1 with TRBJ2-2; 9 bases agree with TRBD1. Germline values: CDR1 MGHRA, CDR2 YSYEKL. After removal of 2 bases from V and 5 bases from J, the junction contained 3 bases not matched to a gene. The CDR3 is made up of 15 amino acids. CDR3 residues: CASSQLQGATGELFF. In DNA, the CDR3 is TGCGCCAGCAGCCAATTACAGGGGGCGACCGGGGAGCTGTTTTTT.

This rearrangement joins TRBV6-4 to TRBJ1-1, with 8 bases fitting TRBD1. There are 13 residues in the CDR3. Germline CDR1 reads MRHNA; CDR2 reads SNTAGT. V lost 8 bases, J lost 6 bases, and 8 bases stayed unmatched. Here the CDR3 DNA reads TGTGCCAGCCGAGATACAGGGGGGGCTGAAGCTTTCTTT. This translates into CASRDTGGAEAFF.

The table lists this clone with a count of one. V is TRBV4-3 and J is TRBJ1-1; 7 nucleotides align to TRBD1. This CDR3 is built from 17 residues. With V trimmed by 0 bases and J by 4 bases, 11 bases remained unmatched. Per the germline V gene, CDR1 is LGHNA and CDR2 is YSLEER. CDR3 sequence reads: CASSQDGVGGVTTEAFF. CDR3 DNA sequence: TGCGCCAGCAGCCAAGATGGAGTAGGGGGCGTAACCACTGAAGCTTTCTTT.

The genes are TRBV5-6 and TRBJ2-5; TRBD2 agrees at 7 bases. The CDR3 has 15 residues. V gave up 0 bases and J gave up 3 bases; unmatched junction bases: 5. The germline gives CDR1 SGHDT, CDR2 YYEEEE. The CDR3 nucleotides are TGTGCCAGCAGCTTGGAATCCCGGGGGGAAGAGACCCAGTACTTC. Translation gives CASSLESRGEETQYF. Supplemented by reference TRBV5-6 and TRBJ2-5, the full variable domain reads DAGVTQSPTHLIKTRGQQVTLRCSPKSGHDTVSWYQQALGQGPQFIFQYYEEEERQRGNFPDRFSGHQFPNYSSELNVNALLLGDSALYLCASSLESRGEETQYFGPGTRLLVL.

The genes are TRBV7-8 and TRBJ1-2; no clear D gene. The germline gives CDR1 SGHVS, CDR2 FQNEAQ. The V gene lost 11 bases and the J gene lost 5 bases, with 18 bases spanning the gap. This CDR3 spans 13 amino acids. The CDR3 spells CAGSNREGYGYTF. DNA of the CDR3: TGTGCCGGAAGTAATCGGGAGGGTTATGGCTACACCTTC.

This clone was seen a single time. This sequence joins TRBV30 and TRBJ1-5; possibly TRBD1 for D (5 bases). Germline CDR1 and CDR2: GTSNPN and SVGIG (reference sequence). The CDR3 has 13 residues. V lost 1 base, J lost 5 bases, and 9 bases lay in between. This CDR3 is CAWSEQGHQPQHF. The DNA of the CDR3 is TGTGCCTGGAGTGAGCAGGGTCATCAGCCCCAGCATTTT.

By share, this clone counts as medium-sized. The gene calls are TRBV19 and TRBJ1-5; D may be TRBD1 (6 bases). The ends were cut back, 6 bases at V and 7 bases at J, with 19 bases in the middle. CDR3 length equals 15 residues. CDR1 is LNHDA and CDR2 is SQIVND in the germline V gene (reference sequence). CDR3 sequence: CASSLGGLEGQPQHF. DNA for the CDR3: TGTGCCAGTAGCCTCGGGGGGCTGGAGGGGCAGCCCCAGCATTTT.

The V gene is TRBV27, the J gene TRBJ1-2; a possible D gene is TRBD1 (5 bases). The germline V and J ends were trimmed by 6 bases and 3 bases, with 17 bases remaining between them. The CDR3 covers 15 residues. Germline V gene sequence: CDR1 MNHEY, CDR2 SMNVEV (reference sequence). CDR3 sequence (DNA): TGTGCCAGCAGCGTACGACCGGGACTGCACTATGGCTACACCTTC. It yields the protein CASSVRPGLHYGYTF.

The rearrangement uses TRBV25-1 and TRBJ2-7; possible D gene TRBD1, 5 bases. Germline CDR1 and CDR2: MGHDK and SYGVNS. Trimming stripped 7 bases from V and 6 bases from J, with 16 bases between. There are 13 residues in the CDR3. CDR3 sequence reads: CASTFRAGGEQYF. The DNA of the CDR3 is TGTGCCAGCACCTTCAGGGCAGGCGGCGAGCAGTACTTC.

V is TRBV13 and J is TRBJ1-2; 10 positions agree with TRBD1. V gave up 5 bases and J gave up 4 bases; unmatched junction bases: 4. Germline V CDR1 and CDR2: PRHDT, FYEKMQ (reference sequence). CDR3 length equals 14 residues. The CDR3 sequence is CASSRDRGGYGYTF. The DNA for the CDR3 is TGTGCCAGCAGCCGGGACAGGGGTGGCTATGGCTACACCTTC.

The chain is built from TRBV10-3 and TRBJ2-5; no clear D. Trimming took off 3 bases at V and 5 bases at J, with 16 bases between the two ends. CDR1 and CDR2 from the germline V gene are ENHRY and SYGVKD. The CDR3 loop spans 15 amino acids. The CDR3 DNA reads TGTGCCATCAGTGAATCGGTCAGTAGCCGTGAGACCCAGTACTTC. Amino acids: CAISESVSSRETQYF.

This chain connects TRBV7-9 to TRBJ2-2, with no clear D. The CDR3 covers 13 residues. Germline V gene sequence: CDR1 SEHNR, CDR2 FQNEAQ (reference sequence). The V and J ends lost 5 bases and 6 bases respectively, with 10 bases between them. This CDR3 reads CASSPAWSGELFF. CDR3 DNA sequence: TGTGCCAGCAGCCCTGCGTGGTCCGGGGAGCTGTTTTTT.

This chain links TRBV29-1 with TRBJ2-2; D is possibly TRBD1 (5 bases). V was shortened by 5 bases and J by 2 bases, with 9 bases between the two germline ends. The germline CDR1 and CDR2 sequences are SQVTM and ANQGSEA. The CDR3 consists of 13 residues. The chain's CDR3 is CSVLRGNTGELFF. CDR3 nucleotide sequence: TGCAGCGTTCTAAGGGGTAACACCGGGGAGCTGTTTTTT.

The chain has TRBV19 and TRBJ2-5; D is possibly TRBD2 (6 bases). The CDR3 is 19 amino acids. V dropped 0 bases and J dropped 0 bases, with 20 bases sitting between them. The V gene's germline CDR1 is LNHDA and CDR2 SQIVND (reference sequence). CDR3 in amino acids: CASSIEWVRGTANQETQYF. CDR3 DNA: TGTGCCAGTAGTATAGAGTGGGTTCGGGGGACTGCTAACCAAGAGACCCAGTACTTC.

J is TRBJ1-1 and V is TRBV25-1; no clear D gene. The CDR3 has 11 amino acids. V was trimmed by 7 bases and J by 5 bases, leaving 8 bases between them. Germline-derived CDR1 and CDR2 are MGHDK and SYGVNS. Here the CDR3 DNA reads TGTGCCAGCACCCCTTTAACTGAAGCTTTCTTT. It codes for CASTPLTEAFF.